This TCR beta chain was observed in a study of shared clonotypes between healthy human individuals. The germline gives CDR1 SNHLY, CDR2 FYNNEI. J lost 5 bases, V lost 8 bases, and 10 bases had no gene match. This CDR3 spans 14 amino acids. Libraries were prepared by immunoSEQ multiplex PCR; TCRdb keeps only in-frame clonotypes and omits some of them. The repertoire holds about 2.4 million clones, approximately 94% seen once, with about 0.38% in the top ten. This receptor was obtained from a man aged 18 to 29 in good health. Some clones in this sample may be carry-over from other donors' samples. Sequenced: naive CD4+ T cells from PBMCs. Subset reported: CD45RA+ positively selected. The chain employs TRBV2 and TRBJ2-5, with 8 nucleotides matching TRBD1. The chain's CDR3 is CASQIGTGSETQYF. CDR3 sequence (DNA): TGTGCCAGCCAAATCGGGACAGGCTCTGAGACCCAGTACTTC.